The clone carrying this T cell receptor (beta chain) has a handful of counts. Its antigen is not identified. Germline V gene lookup returns CDR1 MGHRA and CDR2 YSYEKL. The CDR3 sequence is 15 residues long. Primers included in the PCR were 60 Vbeta and 13 Jbeta primers. Clones were sequenced by immunoSEQ multiplex PCR, and TCRdb holds only the in-frame ones, with some missing. Among roughly 170,000 clones, 70% to 85% were seen once, and the ten largest hold around 1.2%. The data are from a study of cytomegalovirus exposure and HLA in healthy donors. Broader study findings: Fewer N-insertions than the approximately 700-donor mean were reportedly shown by an Asian-associated ancestry cluster in a later analysis.

Source material: PBMCs. The chain joins TRBV4-1 to TRBJ2-5, with 9 bases aligning to TRBD1. The closer fit of TRBJ2-7 to the DNA end suggests the J call may be wrong. This TCR was sampled from a girl aged 2 to 9 in good health and CMV-seropositive. The CDR3 coding sequence is TGCGCCAGCAGCCCCGGACAGGGGATAACCTACGAGCAGTACTTC. It is translated as CASSPGQGITYEQYF.